Listed below are T cell receptor beta chains from one sample, sequenced in a study of blood T cell repertoires in COVID-19. Sequenced by immunoSEQ multiplex PCR; TCRdb stores in-frame clones only, minus some. This sample has about 220,000 clones; 70% to 85% occur once, and the top ten carry approximately 3.6%. The sample comprised PBMCs or T cells enriched from blood (not recorded which). These receptors all come from a woman in her sixties or seventies who had recovered from COVID-19. The CDR3 runs from the conserved cysteine through the conserved F or W. The D gene is left open where the match is weak. Size is omitted from some rows. Given values are once, few, many or a class for expanded clones.

cdr3_nt cdr3_aa j_call v_call clone_size d_call
TGTGCCAGCAGCTTGATCCGGGACAGGGGAAACTATGGCTACACCTTC CASSLIRDRGNYGYTF TRBJ1-2 TRBV7-9 . TRBD1
TGTGCCAGCAGCCAAATAGGGGCGGATCAGCCCCAGCATTTT CASSQIGADQPQHF TRBJ1-5 TRBV3-1/TRBV3-2 . .
TGCGCCAGCAGCTTGGAAGAGGGGGCCACGCAGTACTTC CASSLEEGATQYF TRBJ2-7 TRBV5-1 . TRBD1
TGTGCCAGCAGCCAAACTAGCGGGAGCGACTTCAATGAGCAGTTCTTC CASSQTSGSDFNEQFF TRBJ2-1 TRBV7-2 . TRBD2
TGTGCCAGCAGTTTCCCTCCCGGGAATGAGCAGTTCTTC CASSFPPGNEQFF TRBJ2-1 TRBV27 . .
TGTGCCAGCAGCGCGAGACTAGCGGGGGCCTACAATGAGCAGTTCTTC CASSARLAGAYNEQFF TRBJ2-1 TRBV9 . TRBD2
TGTGCCAGCAGCTTCCGGACAGAGTCCTACGAGCAGTACTTC CASSFRTESYEQYF TRBJ2-7 TRBV4-2 . .
TGTGCCAGCAGCTCACTGGGCCTCCCCCCCTTCACCTTC CASSSLGLPPFTF TRBJ1-2 TRBV6-5 . .
TGTGCCAGCAGTCGGCTCGGGACAGGGACCTACGAGCAGTACTTC CASSRLGTGTYEQYF TRBJ2-7 TRBV27 . TRBD1
TGTGCCACCAGCATCTCCCCAGGGGTCCACGAGCAGTACTTC CATSISPGVHEQYF TRBJ2-7 TRBV15 . .
TGCGCCAGCAAGGGACAGACCACTGAAGCTTTCTTT CASKGQTTEAFF TRBJ1-1 TRBV10-1 . TRBD1
TGTGCCAGCAGCTTAGTAGACCAGGGGATCGCTGGGGCTTTCTTT CASSLVDQGIAGAFF TRBJ1-1 TRBV7-9 . .
TGTGCCAGCAGCCCCCCTTTGGCTAGTAGAGAGACCCAGTACTTC CASSPPLASRETQYF TRBJ2-5 TRBV3-1/TRBV3-2 . .
TGTGCCAGCAGCCCGACAGCAACTAATGAAAAACTGTTTTTT CASSPTATNEKLFF TRBJ1-4 TRBV3-1/TRBV3-2 . .
TGCGCCAGCGGCTGGACAGGGAGCACAGATACGCAGTATTTT CASGWTGSTDTQYF TRBJ2-3 TRBV5-1 . TRBD1
TGTGCCAGCCCTCGGACTTACGGGGAGTACTATGGCTACACCTTC CASPRTYGEYYGYTF TRBJ1-2 TRBV2 . .
TGTGCCAGCAGCCTGGACAGGGGGCCCTCTTTAAACACCGGGGAGCTGTTTTTT CASSLDRGPSLNTGELFF TRBJ2-2 TRBV5-6 . TRBD1
TGTGCCAGTAGCCCGACAAGAGTCCTCAAGTATTTT CASSPTRVLKYF TRBJ2-3 TRBV19 . .
TGTGCCAGTAGTAGACAGCTTAGCTCCTACGAGCAGTACTTC CASSRQLSSYEQYF TRBJ2-7 TRBV19 . .
TGTGCCAGCAGCCAAGGTCGCTGGCGCCTAGCGGGTCCGACGGATACGCAGTATTTT CASSQGRWRLAGPTDTQYF TRBJ2-3 TRBV4-2 . TRBD2
TGTGCCAGCAGCCGAACCGGGACAGCAAACATTCAGTACTTC CASSRTGTANIQYF TRBJ2-4 TRBV3-1/TRBV3-2 . TRBD1
TGCGCCAGCAGCCAAGTCCAAGGTACAGACTACGAGCAGTACTTC CASSQVQGTDYEQYF TRBJ2-7 TRBV4-1 . .
TGTGCCAGCAGCCGACTGGAGGGGGCTCAGCCCCAGCATTTT CASSRLEGAQPQHF TRBJ1-5 TRBV7-9 . TRBD1
TGTGCCAGCAGTGACTTAGCGGGGGCCTACAATGAGCAGTTCTTC CASSDLAGAYNEQFF TRBJ2-1 TRBV6-4 . TRBD2
TGTGCCAGCAGCCAAGGTGTCGCCGGGACTAGGTCCGCCCATACGCAGTATTTT CASSQGVAGTRSAHTQYF TRBJ2-3 TRBV3-1/TRBV3-2 . TRBD2
TGTGCCTGGAGTGCAGGGGACAATCAGCCCCAGCATTTT CAWSAGDNQPQHF TRBJ1-5 TRBV30 . .
TGTGCCAGCAGCTTAGATCCGACAGTTAACTATGGCTACACCTTC CASSLDPTVNYGYTF TRBJ1-2 TRBV11-2 . .
TGTGCCAGCAGCTTGACCAGACAGAAAGAGACCCAGTACTTC CASSLTRQKETQYF TRBJ2-5 TRBV5-4 few .
TGCAGCGTTGGCCCCCGGGAGAGGGTCGACGCTTTCTTT CSVGPRERVDAFF TRBJ1-1 TRBV29-1 . .
TGTGCCAGCAGTTTATTCCGACAGCCGAGCAATCAGCCCCAGCATTTT CASSLFRQPSNQPQHF TRBJ1-5 TRBV27 few .
TGTGCCAGCAGCCCCAATAGGGGAGGGGGATCCTACGAGCAGTACTTC CASSPNRGGGSYEQYF TRBJ2-7 TRBV7-2 once .
TGCGCCAGCAGCTTGGGCCGACTAGCGGGAGTGAGTCAAGAGACCCAGTACTTC CASSLGRLAGVSQETQYF TRBJ2-5 TRBV5-1 . TRBD2
TGTGCCAGCAGTAAGTCCTTCGGGACAGGGTTCGAGCAGTACTTC CASSKSFGTGFEQYF TRBJ2-7 TRBV27 . TRBD1
TGTGCCAGCAGCCCTCAGCGGGGGGGCCAAGAGACCCAGTACTTC CASSPQRGGQETQYF TRBJ2-5 TRBV3-1/TRBV3-2 once TRBD2
TGTGCCATCAGTGTCACTAGATCCCGGGAGGGGACAGATACGCAGTATTTT CAISVTRSREGTDTQYF TRBJ2-3 TRBV10-3 . TRBD2
TGTGCCAGCAGTGAAGTGCCCAGGGGTCAGCCCCAGCATTTT CASSEVPRGQPQHF TRBJ1-5 TRBV6-1 . .
TGTGCCACCAGCAGAGATCGACTAGAGCAAGAGACCCAGTACTTC CATSRDRLEQETQYF TRBJ2-5 TRBV15 . .
TGTGCCAGCAGAAGGACAGCGAACACTGAAGCTTTCTTT CASRRTANTEAFF TRBJ1-1 TRBV6-5 . .
TGTGCCAGCAGCTTAGCCCCGGGGGATGAGCAGTTCTTC CASSLAPGDEQFF TRBJ2-1 TRBV7-2 . .
TGTGCCAGCAGCCAAGGGGTGCGGGAGAACGATGAGCAGTTCTTC CASSQGVRENDEQFF TRBJ2-1 TRBV3-1/TRBV3-2 . TRBD2
TGCGCCAGCAGCTTGGTGACTTTAGGGGACACTGAAGCTTTCTTT CASSLVTLGDTEAFF TRBJ1-1 TRBV5-1 . .
TGTGCCAGCAGTGACCGGGAGATTAATGAAAAACTGTTTTTT CASSDREINEKLFF TRBJ1-4 TRBV6-1 . .
TGTGCCAGCAGGGGGACAGGGTATAATTCACCCCTCCACTTT CASRGTGYNSPLHF TRBJ1-6 TRBV3-1/TRBV3-2 few TRBD1
TGTGCCAGCAGCTTCGATGGCTATCAGCCCCAGCATTTT CASSFDGYQPQHF TRBJ1-5 TRBV6-6 . .
TGTGCCAGTAGTTTGGACAGGGAAGGGAGCAATCAGCCCCAGCATTTT CASSLDREGSNQPQHF TRBJ1-5 TRBV19 . TRBD1
TGTGCCAGCAGCCAGGGGGCGGCTCAGCCCCAGCATTTT CASSQGAAQPQHF TRBJ1-5 TRBV14 once .
TGTGCCAGCAGCTCGCTTACTAGCTCCGAGCAGTACTTC CASSSLTSSEQYF TRBJ2-7 TRBV7-3 . .
TGTGCCAGTAGTGTGACAGACAATGAGCAGTTCTTC CASSVTDNEQFF TRBJ2-1 TRBV19 . .
TGTGCCTGTAAGGGTCAGGGGAACACTGAAGCTTTCTTT CACKGQGNTEAFF TRBJ1-1 TRBV19 few .
TGTGCCAGCAGCTTAGAGCCTAGGGCGGGTAAAGAGACCCAGTACTTC CASSLEPRAGKETQYF TRBJ2-5 TRBV7-3 . .
TGTGCCAGCTCACCATATCCTAACAGGGGAAACTATGGCTACACCTTC CASSPYPNRGNYGYTF TRBJ1-2 TRBV18 once TRBD1
TGTGCCAGCAGCAAAGGCGGGACAGGGGTCGGTGACACTGAAGCTTTCTTT CASSKGGTGVGDTEAFF TRBJ1-1 TRBV21-1 . .
TGTGCCAGCAGCCAAGATTGGGACAGGGTGGGCGAGCAGTACTTC CASSQDWDRVGEQYF TRBJ2-7 TRBV14 once TRBD1
TGTGCCAGCAGGGGGACAGGGAAGGGCAATGAGCAGTTCTTC CASRGTGKGNEQFF TRBJ2-1 TRBV6-5 many TRBD1
TGTGCCAGCAGCTCTCAACTAGCGGGAGGGTGGTTAGATACGCAGTATTTT CASSSQLAGGWLDTQYF TRBJ2-3 TRBV5-6 . TRBD2